The 10 T cell receptor beta chains reported below all come from one sample, sequenced in a study of blood T cell repertoires in COVID-19. Libraries were prepared by immunoSEQ multiplex PCR; TCRdb keeps only in-frame clonotypes and omits some of them. The data show around 140,000 clones, with approximately 87% seen just once and 2% to 2.5% held by the top ten. The sequencing input was peripheral blood. These receptors all come from a man aged 65 to 79 with active COVID-19.

The chain couples TRBV7-9 to TRBJ1-6; a weak D match, TRBD1 (6 bases). Trimming removed 4 bases from V and 10 bases from J, with 17 bases in between. Germline V gene lookup returns CDR1 SEHNR and CDR2 FQNEAQ (reference sequence). CDR3 size: 15 residues. This chain's CDR3 is CASSSYREVGSPLHF. CDR3 nucleotides: TGTGCCAGCAGCTCGTACAGGGAAGTAGGCTCACCCCTCCACTTT.

The chain uses TRBV7-3 and TRBJ2-3; D remains ambiguous. The germline V gene encodes CDR1 SGHTA and CDR2 FQGTGA. Trimming cost V 4 bases and J 6 bases, with 11 bases left between them. This CDR3 contains 13 residues. The CDR3 nucleotides are TGTGCCAGCAGCTCCATAGAGTGGGATACGCAGTATTTT. Encoded protein: CASSSIEWDTQYF.

About this clone: Other DNA sequences of this sample code for an identical CDR3. The chain links TRBV5-1 to TRBJ1-1; D gene unclear. Germline V gene sequence: CDR1 SGHRS, CDR2 YFSETQ. This CDR3 is built from 14 residues. Trimming pared 3 bases from V and 2 bases from J, leaving 11 bases between. CDR3 amino acids: CASSSSGGNTEAFF. CDR3 nucleotides: TGCGCCAGCAGCTCATCCGGCGGCAACACTGAAGCTTTCTTT.

This clone appeared a single time. This rearrangement joins TRBV20-1 to TRBJ1-6; no firm D call. The CDR3 has 9 amino acids. Germline V lookup: CDR1 DFQATT, CDR2 SNEGSKA (reference sequence). The CDR3 DNA follows: TGCACCCACGGGTCACCCCTCCACTTT. Translated: CTHGSPLHF.

The DNA of the CDR3 is TGTGCCAGCAGTGAAGTGCCGGGACAACAAGAGACCCAGTACTTC. Amino acids: CASSEVPGQQETQYF. The chain has TRBV6-1 and TRBJ2-5; tentative D call: TRBD1 (6 bases). CDR1 and CDR2 (germline): MNHNS, SASEGT. The CDR3 is made up of 15 amino acids. Trimming cost V 1 base and J 2 bases, with 11 bases left between them.

This chain connects TRBV7-6 to TRBJ2-1; TRBD2 agrees at 9 bases. From germline, CDR1 is SGHVS and CDR2 FNYEAQ. The CDR3 length is 15 residues. V shed 5 bases and J 5 bases; nucleotides not matched to a gene: 7. The chain's CDR3 is CASSRVAGVNNEQFF. CDR3 in DNA: TGTGCCAGCAGCCGGGTAGCGGGAGTGAACAATGAGCAGTTCTTC.

In its sample, this clone was seen a few times. This chain joins TRBV4-2 and TRBJ1-4; no clear D gene. The CDR3 is 14 residues long. V was clipped by 3 bases and J by 10 bases, with 15 bases between them. Germline V gene lookup returns CDR1 LGHNA and CDR2 YNFKEQ. The CDR3 sequence: CASSHPKAAAKLFF. DNA for the CDR3: TGTGCCAGCAGCCACCCGAAGGCGGCGGCAAAACTGTTTTTT.

CDR3 protein: CASSIAGTQYF. The DNA for the CDR3 is TGTGCCAGTAGTATAGCGGGGACCCAGTACTTC. The rearrangement uses TRBV19 and TRBJ2-5; D not resolved. V lost 1 base, J lost 7 bases, and 4 bases lay in between. This CDR3 contains 11 residues. Germline CDR1 is LNHDA and CDR2 is SQIVND (reference sequence).

This clone appeared a few times. The rearrangement links TRBV6-2 or TRBV6-3 to TRBJ2-6; the match to TRBD2 covers 7 bases. Trimming took 2 bases from V and 13 from J; bases not matched to a gene: 11. Germline assignment: CDR1 MNHEY and CDR2 SVGEGT. The CDR3 is made up of 15 amino acids. The CDR3: CASSYAGGGPVVLTF. The CDR3 nucleotides read TGTGCCAGCAGTTACGCAGGCGGGGGACCCGTAGTCCTGACTTTC.

J is TRBJ2-7 and V is TRBV6-5; D perhaps matches TRBD2 (5 bases). Germline CDR1 reads MNHEY; CDR2 reads SVGAGI. Trimming cost V 10 bases and J 2 bases, with 12 bases left between them. This CDR3 is built from 12 residues. The chain's CDR3 is CATSARAYEQYF. The CDR3, as DNA: TGTGCCACCTCGGCGAGGGCCTACGAGCAGTACTTC.